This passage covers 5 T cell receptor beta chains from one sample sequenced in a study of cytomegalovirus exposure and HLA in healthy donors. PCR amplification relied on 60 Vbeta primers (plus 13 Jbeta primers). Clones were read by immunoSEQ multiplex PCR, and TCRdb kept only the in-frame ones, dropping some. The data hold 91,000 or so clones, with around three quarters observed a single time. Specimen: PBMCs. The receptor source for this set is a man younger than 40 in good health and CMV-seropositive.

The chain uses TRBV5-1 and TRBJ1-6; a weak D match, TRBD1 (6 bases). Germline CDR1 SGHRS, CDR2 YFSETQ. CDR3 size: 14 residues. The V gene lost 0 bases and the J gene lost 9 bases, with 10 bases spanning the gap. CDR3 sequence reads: CASSLEGGSSPLHF. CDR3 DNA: TGCGCCAGCAGCTTGGAAGGGGGAAGTTCACCCCTCCACTTT.

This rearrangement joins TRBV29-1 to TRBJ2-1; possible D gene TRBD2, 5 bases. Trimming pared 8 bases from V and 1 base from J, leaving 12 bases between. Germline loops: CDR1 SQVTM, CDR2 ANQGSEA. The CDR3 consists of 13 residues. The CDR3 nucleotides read TGCAGCATAAACGGGGTATCCTACAATGAGCAGTTCTTC. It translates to CSINGVSYNEQFF.

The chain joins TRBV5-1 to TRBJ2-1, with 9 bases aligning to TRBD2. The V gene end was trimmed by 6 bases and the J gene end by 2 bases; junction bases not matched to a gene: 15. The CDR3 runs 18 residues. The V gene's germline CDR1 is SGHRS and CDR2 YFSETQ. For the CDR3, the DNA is TGCGCCAGCACCTCTAGCGGGGAGGGATTAGGGGCCTACAATGAGCAGTTCTTC. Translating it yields CASTSSGEGLGAYNEQFF. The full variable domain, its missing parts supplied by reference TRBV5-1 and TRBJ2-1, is KAGVTQTPRYLIKTRGQQVTLSCSPISGHRSVSWYQQTPGQGLQFLFEYFSETQRNKGNFPGRFSGRQFSNSRSEMNVSTLELGDSALYLCASTSSGEGLGAYNEQFFGPGTRLTVL.

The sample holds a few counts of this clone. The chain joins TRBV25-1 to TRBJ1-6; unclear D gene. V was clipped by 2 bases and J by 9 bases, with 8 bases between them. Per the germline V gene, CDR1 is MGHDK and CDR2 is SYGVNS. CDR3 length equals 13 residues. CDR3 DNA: TGTGCCAGCAGTGAACCGGGTGGTTCACCCCTCCACTTT. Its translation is CASSEPGGSPLHF.

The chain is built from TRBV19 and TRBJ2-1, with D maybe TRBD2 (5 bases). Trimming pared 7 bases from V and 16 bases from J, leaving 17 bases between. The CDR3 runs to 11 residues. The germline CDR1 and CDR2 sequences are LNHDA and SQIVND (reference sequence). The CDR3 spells CASTSGSSEFF. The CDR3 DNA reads TGTGCCAGTACCTCGGGATCCTCAGAATTCTTC.